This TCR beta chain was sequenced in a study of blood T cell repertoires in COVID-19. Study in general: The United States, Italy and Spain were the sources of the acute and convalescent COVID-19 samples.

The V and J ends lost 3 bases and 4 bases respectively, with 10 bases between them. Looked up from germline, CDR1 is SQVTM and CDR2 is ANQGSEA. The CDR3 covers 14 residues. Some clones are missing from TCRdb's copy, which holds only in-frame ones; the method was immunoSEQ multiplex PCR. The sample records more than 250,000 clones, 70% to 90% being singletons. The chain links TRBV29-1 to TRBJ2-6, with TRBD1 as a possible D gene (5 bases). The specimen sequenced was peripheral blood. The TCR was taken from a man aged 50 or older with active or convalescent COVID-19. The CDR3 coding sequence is TGCAGCGTTGATGGGGCTCCCGGGGCCAACGTCCTGACTTTC. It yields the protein CSVDGAPGANVLTF.